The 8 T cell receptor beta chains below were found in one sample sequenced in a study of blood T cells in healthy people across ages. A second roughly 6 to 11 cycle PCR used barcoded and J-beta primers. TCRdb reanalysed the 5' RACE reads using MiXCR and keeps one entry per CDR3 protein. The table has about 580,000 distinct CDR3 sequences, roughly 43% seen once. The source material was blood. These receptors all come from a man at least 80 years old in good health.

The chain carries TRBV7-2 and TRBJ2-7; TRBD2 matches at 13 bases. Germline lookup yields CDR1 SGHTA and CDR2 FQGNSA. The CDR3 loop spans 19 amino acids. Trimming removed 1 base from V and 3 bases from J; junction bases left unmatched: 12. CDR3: CASSLGTSGGDISFYEQYF. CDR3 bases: TGTGCCAGCAGCTTAGGTACTAGCGGGGGGGATATAAGTTTCTACGAGCAGTACTTC.

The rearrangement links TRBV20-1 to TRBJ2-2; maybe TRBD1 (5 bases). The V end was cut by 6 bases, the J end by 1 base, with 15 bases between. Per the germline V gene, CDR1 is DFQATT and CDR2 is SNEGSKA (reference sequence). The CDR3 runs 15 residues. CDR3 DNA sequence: TGCAGTGCGGACCCCGGACACATGAACACCGGGGAGCTGTTTTTT. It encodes CSADPGHMNTGELFF.

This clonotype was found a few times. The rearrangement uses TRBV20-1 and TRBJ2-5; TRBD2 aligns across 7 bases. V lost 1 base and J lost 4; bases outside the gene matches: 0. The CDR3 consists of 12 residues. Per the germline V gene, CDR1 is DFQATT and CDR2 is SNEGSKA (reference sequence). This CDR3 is CSARAGGETQYF. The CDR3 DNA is TGCAGTGCTAGAGCGGGGGGAGAGACCCAGTACTTC.

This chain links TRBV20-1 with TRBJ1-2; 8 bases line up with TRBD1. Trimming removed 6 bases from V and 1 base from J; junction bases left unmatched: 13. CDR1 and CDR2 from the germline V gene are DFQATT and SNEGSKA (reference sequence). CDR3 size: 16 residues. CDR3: CSAHTGTGIINYGYTF. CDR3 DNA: TGCAGTGCCCACACCGGGACAGGAATAATTAACTATGGCTACACCTTC.

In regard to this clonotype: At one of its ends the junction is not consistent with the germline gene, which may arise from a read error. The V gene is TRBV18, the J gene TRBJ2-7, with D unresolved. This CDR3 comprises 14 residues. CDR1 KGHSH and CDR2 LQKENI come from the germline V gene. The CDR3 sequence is CASTPPIGVLEQYF. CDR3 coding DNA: TGTGCCAGCACACCACCAATAGGCGTCTTGGAGCAGTACTTC.

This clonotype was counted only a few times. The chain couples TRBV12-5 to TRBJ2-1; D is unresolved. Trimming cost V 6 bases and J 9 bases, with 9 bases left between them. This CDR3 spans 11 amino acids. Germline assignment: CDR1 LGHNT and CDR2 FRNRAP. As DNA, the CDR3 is TGTGCTAGTGGCCAACTTGGTGAGCAGTTCTTC. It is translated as CASGQLGEQFF.

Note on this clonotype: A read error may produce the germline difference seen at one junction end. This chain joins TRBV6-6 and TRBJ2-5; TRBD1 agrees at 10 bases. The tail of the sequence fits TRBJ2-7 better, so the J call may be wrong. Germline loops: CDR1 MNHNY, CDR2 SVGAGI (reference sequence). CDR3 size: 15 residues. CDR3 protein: CTSRSGTGVGYEQYF. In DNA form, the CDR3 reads TGTACCAGCAGATCCGGGACAGGGGTAGGGTACGAGCAGTACTTC.

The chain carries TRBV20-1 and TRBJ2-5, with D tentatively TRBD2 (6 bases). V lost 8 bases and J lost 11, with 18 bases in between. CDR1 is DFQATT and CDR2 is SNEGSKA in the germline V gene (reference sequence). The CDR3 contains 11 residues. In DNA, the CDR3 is TGCAGTCCTACGGACTATCTAGAGCAGTACTTC. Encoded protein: CSPTDYLEQYF.